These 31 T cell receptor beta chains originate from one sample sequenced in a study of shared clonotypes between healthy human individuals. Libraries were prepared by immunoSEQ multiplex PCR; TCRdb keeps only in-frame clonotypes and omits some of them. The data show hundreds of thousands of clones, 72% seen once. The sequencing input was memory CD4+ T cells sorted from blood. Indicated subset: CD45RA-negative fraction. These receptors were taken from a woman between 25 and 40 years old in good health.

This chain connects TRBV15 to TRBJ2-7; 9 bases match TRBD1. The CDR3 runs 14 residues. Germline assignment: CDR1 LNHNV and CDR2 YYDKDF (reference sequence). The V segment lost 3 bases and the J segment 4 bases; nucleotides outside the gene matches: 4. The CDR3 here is CATSRHRGQYEQYF. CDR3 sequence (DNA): TGTGCCACCAGCAGGCACAGGGGGCAGTACGAGCAGTACTTC.

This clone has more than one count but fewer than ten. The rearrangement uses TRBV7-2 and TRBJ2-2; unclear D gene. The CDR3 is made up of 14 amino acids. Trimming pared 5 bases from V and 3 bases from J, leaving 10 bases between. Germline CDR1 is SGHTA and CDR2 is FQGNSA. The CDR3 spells CASSPRFDTGELFF. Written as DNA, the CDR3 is TGTGCCAGCAGCCCGAGATTCGACACCGGGGAGCTGTTTTTT.

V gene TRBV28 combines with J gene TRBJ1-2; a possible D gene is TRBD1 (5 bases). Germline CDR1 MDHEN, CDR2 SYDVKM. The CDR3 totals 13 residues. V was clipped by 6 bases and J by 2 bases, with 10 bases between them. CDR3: CASRPDRNYGYTF. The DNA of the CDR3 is TGTGCCAGCAGGCCCGACAGAAACTATGGCTACACCTTC.

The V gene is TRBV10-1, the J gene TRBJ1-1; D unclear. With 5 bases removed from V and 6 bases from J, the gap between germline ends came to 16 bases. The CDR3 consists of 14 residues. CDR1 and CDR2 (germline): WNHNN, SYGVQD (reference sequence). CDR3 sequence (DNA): TGCGCCAGCAGTCCTTGGGGAGAACACGCTGAAGCTTTCTTT. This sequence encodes CASSPWGEHAEAFF.

CDR3 amino acids: CASSLWSSLSSYEQYF. The CDR3 DNA reads as TGTGCCAGCAGCCTTTGGTCTAGCTTAAGCTCCTACGAGCAGTACTTC. V and J are TRBV5-4 and TRBJ2-7, with D tentatively TRBD2 (5 bases). This CDR3 has 16 residues. In germline, CDR1 is SGHNT, CDR2 YYREEE (reference sequence). V lost 4 bases and J 0 bases, leaving 17 bases between the germline ends.

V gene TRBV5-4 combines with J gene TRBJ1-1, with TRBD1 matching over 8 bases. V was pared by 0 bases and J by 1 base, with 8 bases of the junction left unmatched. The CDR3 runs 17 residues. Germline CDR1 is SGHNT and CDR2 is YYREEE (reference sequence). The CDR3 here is CASSLGATGARNTEAFF. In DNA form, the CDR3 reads TGTGCCAGCAGCTTGGGGGCGACAGGGGCGCGGAACACTGAAGCTTTCTTT.

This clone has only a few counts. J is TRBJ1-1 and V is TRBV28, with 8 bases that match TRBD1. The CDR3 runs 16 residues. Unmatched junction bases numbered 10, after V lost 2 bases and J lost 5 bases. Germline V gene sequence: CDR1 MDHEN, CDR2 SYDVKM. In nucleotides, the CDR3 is TGTGCCAGCAGTTTACTTTGGACAGGGTCGGGGACTGAAGCTTTCTTT. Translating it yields CASSLLWTGSGTEAFF.

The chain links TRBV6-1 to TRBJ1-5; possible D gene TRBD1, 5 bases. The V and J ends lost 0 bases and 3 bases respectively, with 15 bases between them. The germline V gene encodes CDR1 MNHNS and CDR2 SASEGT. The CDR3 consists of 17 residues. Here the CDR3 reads CASSEASGAMNNQPQHF. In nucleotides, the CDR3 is TGTGCCAGCAGTGAAGCGTCCGGGGCGATGAACAATCAGCCCCAGCATTTT.

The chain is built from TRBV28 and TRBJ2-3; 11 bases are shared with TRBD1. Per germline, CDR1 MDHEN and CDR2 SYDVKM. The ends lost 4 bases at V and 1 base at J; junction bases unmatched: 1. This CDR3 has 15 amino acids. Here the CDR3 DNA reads TGTGCCAGCAGTTCGGGACAGGGGGGCACAGATACGCAGTATTTT. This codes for CASSSGQGGTDTQYF.

CDR3 protein: CASSDPQMGTGELFF. In DNA, the CDR3 is TGCGCCAGCAGTGACCCGCAAATGGGGACCGGGGAGCTGTTTTTT. The V and J genes are TRBV10-1 and TRBJ2-2; D unclear. Germline V gives CDR1 WNHNN, CDR2 SYGVQD (reference sequence). The V gene lost 3 bases and the J gene lost 5 bases, with 13 bases spanning the gap. This CDR3 contains 15 residues.

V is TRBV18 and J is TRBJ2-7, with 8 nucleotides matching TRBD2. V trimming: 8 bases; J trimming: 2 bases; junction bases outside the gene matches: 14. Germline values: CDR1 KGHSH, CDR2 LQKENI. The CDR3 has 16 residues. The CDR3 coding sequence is TGTGCCAGCGCCAGTCTTAACAGCGGGGGTACCTACGAGCAGTACTTC. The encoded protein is CASASLNSGGTYEQYF.

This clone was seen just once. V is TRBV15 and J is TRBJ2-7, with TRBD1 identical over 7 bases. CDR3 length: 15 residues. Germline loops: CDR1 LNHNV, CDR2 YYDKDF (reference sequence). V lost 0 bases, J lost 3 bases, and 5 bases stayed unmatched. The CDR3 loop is CATSRDVAGGYEQYF. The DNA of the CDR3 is TGTGCCACCAGCAGAGATGTGGCAGGGGGCTACGAGCAGTACTTC.

The CDR3: CASSQGQGRGTGVNEKLFF. The CDR3 DNA follows: TGTGCCAGCAGTCAAGGACAGGGAAGAGGCACGGGGGTTAATGAAAAACTGTTTTTT. The gene calls are TRBV27 and TRBJ1-4; 8 bases are a match to TRBD1. Germline lookup yields CDR1 MNHEY and CDR2 SMNVEV (reference sequence). With 5 bases clipped from V and 4 bases from J, the junction kept 18 bases outside the gene matches. The length of the CDR3 is 19 residues.

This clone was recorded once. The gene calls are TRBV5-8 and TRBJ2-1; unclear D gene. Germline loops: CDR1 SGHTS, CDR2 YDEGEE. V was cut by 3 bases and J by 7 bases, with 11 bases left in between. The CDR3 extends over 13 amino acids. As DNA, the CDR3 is TGTGCCAGCAGCTCATACTTAGAGAATGAGCAGTTCTTC. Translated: CASSSYLENEQFF.

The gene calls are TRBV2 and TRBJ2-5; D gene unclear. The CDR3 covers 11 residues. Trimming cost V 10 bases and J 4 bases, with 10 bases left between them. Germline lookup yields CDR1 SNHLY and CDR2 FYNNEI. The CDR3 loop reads CATRQLETQYF. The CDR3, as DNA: TGTGCCACAAGACAATTAGAGACCCAGTACTTC.

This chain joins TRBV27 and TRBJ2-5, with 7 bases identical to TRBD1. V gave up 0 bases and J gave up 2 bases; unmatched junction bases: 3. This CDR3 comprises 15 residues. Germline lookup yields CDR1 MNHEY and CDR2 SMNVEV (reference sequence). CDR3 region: CASSLSPGGQETQYF. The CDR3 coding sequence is TGTGCCAGCAGTTTATCTCCAGGGGGTCAAGAGACCCAGTACTTC.

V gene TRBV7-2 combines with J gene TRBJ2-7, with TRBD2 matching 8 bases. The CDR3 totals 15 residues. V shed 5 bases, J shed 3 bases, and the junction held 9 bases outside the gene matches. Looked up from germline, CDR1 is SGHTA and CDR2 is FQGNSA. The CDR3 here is CASSRTSGTLYEQYF. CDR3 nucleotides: TGTGCCAGCAGCAGAACTAGCGGAACCCTCTACGAGCAGTACTTC.

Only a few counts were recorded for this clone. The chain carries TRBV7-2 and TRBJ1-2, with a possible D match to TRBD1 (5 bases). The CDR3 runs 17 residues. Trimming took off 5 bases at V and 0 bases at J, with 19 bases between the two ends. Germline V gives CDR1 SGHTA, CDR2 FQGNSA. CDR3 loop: CASSNPSGGEPNYGYTF. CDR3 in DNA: TGTGCCAGCAGCAACCCCTCGGGGGGGGAACCTAACTATGGCTACACCTTC. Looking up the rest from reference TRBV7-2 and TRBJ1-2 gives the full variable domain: GAGVSQSPSNKVTEKGKDVELRCDPISGHTALYWYRQSLGQGLEFLIYFQGNSAPDKSGLPSDRFSAERTGGSVSTLTIQRTQQEDSAVYLCASSNPSGGEPNYGYTFGSGTRLTVV.

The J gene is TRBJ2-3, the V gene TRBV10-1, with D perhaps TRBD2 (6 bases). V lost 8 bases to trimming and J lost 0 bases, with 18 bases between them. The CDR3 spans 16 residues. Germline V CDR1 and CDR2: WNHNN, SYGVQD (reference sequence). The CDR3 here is CASDIPGLTSTDTQYF. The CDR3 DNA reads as TGCGCCAGCGATATCCCGGGACTTACTAGCACAGATACGCAGTATTTT.

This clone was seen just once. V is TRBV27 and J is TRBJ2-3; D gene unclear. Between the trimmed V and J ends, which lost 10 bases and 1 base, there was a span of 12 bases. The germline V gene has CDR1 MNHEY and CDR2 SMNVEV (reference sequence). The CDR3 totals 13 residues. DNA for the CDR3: TGTGCCACTATACTCACTCGCACAGATACGCAGTATTTT. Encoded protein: CATILTRTDTQYF.

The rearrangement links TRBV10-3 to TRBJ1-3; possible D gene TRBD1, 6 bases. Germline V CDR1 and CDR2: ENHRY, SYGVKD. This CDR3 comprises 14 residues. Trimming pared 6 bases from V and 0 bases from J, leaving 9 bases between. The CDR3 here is CAISTGFSGNTIYF. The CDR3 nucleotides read TGTGCCATCAGCACAGGGTTCTCTGGAAACACCATATATTTT.

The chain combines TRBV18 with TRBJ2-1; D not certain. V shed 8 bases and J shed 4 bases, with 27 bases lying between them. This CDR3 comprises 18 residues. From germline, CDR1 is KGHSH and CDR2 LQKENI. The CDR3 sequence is CASQSPRGRTTAYNEQFF. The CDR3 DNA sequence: TGTGCCAGCCAGAGCCCCCGCGGACGGACCACGGCTTACAATGAGCAGTTCTTC.

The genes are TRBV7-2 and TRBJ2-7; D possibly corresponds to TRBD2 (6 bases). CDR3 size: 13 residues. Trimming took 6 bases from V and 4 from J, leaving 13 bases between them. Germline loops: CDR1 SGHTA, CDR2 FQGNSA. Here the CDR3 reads CASRRGGTYEQYF. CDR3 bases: TGTGCCAGCAGGAGGGGAGGAACATACGAGCAGTACTTC.

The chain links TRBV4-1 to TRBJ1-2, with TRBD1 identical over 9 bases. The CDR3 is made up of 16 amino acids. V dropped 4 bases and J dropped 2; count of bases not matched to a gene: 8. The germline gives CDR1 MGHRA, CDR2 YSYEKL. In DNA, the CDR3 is TGCGCCAGCAGCCGAATCGGGACAGGGTCGAACTATGGCTACACCTTC. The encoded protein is CASSRIGTGSNYGYTF.

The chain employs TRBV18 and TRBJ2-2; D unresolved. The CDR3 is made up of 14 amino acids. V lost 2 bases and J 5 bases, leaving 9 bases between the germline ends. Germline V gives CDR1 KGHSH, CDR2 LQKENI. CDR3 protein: CASSPFAGTGELFF. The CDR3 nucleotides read TGTGCCAGCTCACCATTTGCTGGAACCGGGGAGCTGTTTTTT.

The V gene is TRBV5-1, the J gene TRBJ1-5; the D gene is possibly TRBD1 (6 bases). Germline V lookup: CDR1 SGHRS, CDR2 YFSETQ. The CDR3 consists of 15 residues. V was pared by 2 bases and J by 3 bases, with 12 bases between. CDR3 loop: CASSLQGTSNQPQHF. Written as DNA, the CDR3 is TGCGCCAGCAGCTTACAGGGCACCTCCAATCAGCCCCAGCATTTT.

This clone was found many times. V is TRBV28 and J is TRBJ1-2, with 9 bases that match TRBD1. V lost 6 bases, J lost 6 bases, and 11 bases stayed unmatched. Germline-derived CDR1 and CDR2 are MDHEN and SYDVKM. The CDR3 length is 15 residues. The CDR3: CASRKGRGTGNGYTF. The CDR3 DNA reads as TGTGCCAGCAGGAAGGGGAGGGGGACAGGGAATGGCTACACCTTC.

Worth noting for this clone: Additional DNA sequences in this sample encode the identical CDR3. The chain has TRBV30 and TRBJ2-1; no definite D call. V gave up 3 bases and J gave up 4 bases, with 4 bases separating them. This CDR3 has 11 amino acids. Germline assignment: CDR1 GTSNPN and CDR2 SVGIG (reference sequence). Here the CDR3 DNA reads TGTGCCTGGAGCCTTTACAATGAGCAGTTCTTC. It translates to CAWSLYNEQFF. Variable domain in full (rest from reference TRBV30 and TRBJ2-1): SQTIHQWPATLVQPVGSPLSLECTVEGTSNPNLYWYRQAAGRGLQLLFYSVGIGQISSEVPQNLSASRPQDRQFILSSKKLLLSDSGFYLCAWSLYNEQFFGPGTRLTVL.

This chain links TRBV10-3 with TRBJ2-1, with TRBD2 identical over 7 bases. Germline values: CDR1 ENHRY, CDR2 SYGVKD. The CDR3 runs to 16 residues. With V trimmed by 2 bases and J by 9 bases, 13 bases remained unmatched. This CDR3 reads CAISEGGGRADTEQFF. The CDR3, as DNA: TGTGCCATCAGTGAGGGTGGAGGGAGGGCCGATACTGAGCAGTTCTTC.

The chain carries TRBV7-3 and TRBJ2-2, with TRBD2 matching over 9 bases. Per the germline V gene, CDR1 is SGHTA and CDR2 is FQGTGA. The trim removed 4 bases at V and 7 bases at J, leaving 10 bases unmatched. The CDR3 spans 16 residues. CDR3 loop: CASSSARAGGIGELFF. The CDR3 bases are TGTGCCAGCAGCTCCGCCCGGGCGGGAGGGATCGGGGAGCTGTTTTTT.

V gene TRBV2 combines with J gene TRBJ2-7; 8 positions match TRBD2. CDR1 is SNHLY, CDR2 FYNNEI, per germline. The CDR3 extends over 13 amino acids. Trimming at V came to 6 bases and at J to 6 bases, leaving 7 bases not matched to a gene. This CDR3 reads CASSAGTRGEQYF. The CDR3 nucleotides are TGTGCCAGCAGCGCCGGGACTAGGGGCGAGCAGTACTTC.